This is a list of T cell receptor beta chains from one sample in a study of T cells in Graves' hyperthyroidism and ophthalmopathy. TCRdb processed the multiplex PCR reads anew with MiXCR; each CDR3 protein has one entry. Among around 380,000 distinct CDR3 sequences listed, about 14% were seen once. The sample was blood. Receptors were obtained from a man aged 30-40 years with Graves' hyperthyroidism that later progressed to Graves' ophthalmopathy. CDR3s include the opening cysteine and the closing phenylalanine or tryptophan. Fields, in order: J gene, V gene, clone size, D gene, CDR3 DNA, CDR3 protein. D genes are given only for firm matches. Not every row has a clone size; where given, it reads once, few, many or a size class.

TRBJ2-1 | TRBV11-1 | many | - | TGTGCCAGCAGCTTTCGCTTGGGGGCCTACAATGAGCAGTTCTTC | CASSFRLGAYNEQFF
TRBJ1-1 | TRBV13 | - | - | TGTGCCAGCAGCTTAGGGGGGTACATGAACACTGAAGCTTTCTTT | CASSLGGYMNTEAFF
TRBJ2-5 | TRBV6-1 | many | - | TGTGCCAGCAGTTCCCGCGGACGCCCAAGTGGGTACTTC | CASSSRGRPSGYF
TRBJ1-3 | TRBV9 | once | - | TGTGCCAGCAGCGTTTCAGGAGTAGGAAACACCATATATTTT | CASSVSGVGNTIYF
TRBJ1-2 | TRBV24-1 | many | - | TGTGCCACCAGTGATGAGGGGATGAGGGGCTACACCTTC | CATSDEGMRGYTF
TRBJ1-2 | TRBV20-1 | few | - | TGCAGTGCTAGAGATCCCAGGGTTAGCTATGGCTACACCTTC | CSARDPRVSYGYTF
TRBJ2-5 | TRBV7-6 | many | - | TGTGCCAGCAGCCTCGGGACACGGGCGGGGGAGACCCAGTACTTC | CASSLGTRAGETQYF
TRBJ1-5 | TRBV5-1 | many | - | TGCGCCAGCAGCTTTGGAACAGGGAGGAATCAGCCCCAGCATTTT | CASSFGTGRNQPQHF
TRBJ2-7 | TRBV24-1 | many | - | TGTGCCACCAGTGACGGACCGTTCGGGGAGCAGTACTTC | CATSDGPFGEQYF
TRBJ1-1 | TRBV18 | few | TRBD1 | TGTGCCAGCTCAGAGGGGGCCAGCACTGAAGCTTTCTTT | CASSEGASTEAFF
TRBJ1-4 | TRBV5-1 | - | - | TGCGCCAGCTCACTAGAACGGGCAGCCGAAAAACTGTTTTTT | CASSLERAAEKLFF
TRBJ2-3 | TRBV20-1 | - | - | TGCAGTGCGGACTACCGCGATACGCAGTATTTT | CSADYRDTQYF
TRBJ2-4 | TRBV2 | - | TRBD2 | TGTGTCAGCAGTGCCGGGGGAGGGCGGGAGGACAAAAACATTCAGTACTTC | CVSSAGGGREDKNIQYF
TRBJ1-4 | TRBV28 | many | TRBD1 | TGTGCCAGTCTCCCGGGACAGGCAACTAATGAAAAACTGTTTTTT | CASLPGQATNEKLFF